This paragraph reports one T cell receptor beta chain. This entry is derived from a study of blood T cell repertoires in COVID-19. Study summary: Sites across the United States, Italy and Spain contributed samples from acute and convalescent COVID-19. In each case, the material was cDNA or gDNA derived from T cells, B-cell-depleted T cells, or PBMCs.

Germline V gene lookup returns CDR1 SGHNT and CDR2 YYREEE (reference sequence). The CDR3 runs to 16 residues. Trimming removed 2 bases from V and 4 bases from J, with 15 bases in between. In the study's own analysis: Nucleated cell number was recorded as an estimate derived from reference gene primer amplification. Measured with immunoSEQ multiplex PCR; TCRdb has only the in-frame clones, and not every one. The DNA gave D and trimming, while V, J and clone size come from that table. Of some 86,000 clones in the sample, 85% to 95% were seen once. The chain links TRBV5-4 to TRBJ2-2, with D hard to call. The sample comprised peripheral blood. The sequence came from a human donor with active COVID-19. The donor label of this sample is uncertain. CDR3 in DNA: TGTGCCAGCAGCTTTGGGCTGACCGCATCCACCGGGGAGCTGTTTTTT. It yields the protein CASSFGLTASTGELFF.